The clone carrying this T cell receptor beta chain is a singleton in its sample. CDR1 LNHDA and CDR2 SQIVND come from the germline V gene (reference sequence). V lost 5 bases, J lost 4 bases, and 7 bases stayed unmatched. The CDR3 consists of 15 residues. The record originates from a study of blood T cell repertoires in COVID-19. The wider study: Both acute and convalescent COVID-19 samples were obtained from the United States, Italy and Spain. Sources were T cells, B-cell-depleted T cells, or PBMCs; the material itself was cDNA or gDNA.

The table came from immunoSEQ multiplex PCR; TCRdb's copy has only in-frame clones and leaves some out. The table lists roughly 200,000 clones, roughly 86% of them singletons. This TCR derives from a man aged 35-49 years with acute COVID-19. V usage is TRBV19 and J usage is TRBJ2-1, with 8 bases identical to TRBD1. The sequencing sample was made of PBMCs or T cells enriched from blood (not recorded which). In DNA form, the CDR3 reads TGTGCCAGTAGTCCCCGACAGGGGCTTTACAATGAGCAGTTCTTC. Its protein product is CASSPRQGLYNEQFF.